This T cell receptor beta chain was captured in a study of blood T cells in healthy people across ages. Study-level results: The percentage of naive T cells correlated strongly with TCR beta diversity. Age showed a roughly linear inverse relationship with TCR beta diversity per million T cells. Diversity estimated from one million T cells was considered an underestimate.

V gave up 5 bases and J gave up 2 bases; unmatched junction bases: 8. The CDR3 runs 17 residues. Germline loops: CDR1 SEHNR, CDR2 FQNEAQ (reference sequence). This clonotype was detected only a few times. Its antigen is unidentified. A second PCR, run for roughly 7 to 11 cycles, used a sample-barcoded 5' primer plus a J-beta primer mix. From the 5' RACE reads, TCRdb called clonotypes with MiXCR, one entry per CDR3 protein. The sample holds over 300,000 distinct CDR3 sequences; approximately 47% are singletons and the top ten take 51%. The J gene is TRBJ2-7, the V gene TRBV7-9; TRBD2 matches at 14 bases. The clonotype originates from a man aged 55 to 70 in good health. Sequencing was done on a sample of blood. CDR3 nucleotide sequence: TGTGCCAGCAGCGCGACTAGCGGGGGGGCCAGAGCCTACGAGCAGTACTTC. It yields the protein CASSATSGGARAYEQYF.